This T cell receptor beta chain was found in a study of T cells expressing NK-cell markers. Study information: It was sorted CD3+CD56+NKG2C+, CD3+CD56+NKG2C- and CD3+CD56-NKG2C+ T cells that supplied the TCR beta repertoires.

TCRdb reprocessed the 5' RACE reads, with one entry per CDR3 protein and no DNA. This sample lists roughly 110,000 distinct CDR3 sequences; its ten largest clones have 15% to 20%. The CDR3 totals 16 residues. Germline CDR1 and CDR2: LGHNA and YSLEER. Worth noting for this clonotype: Its antigen is not identified.

Regarding the study as a whole: The share of CD8+ T cells held by dominant NKG2C+ clonotypes was about 1.0-7.5% in roughly 6 donors. Whether expanded NKG2C-expressing T cell clones recognize HCMV is unknown. These clonotypes additionally ranked first within the CD3+CD56-NKG2C+ fraction of several donors.

V and J are TRBV4-3 and TRBJ2-1; TCRdb's D gene call, TRBD2, goes unchecked for lack of DNA. Specimen: blood T cells: a sorted CD56 or NKG2C T cell subset, CD4+ or CD8+ T cells, or bulk PBMC T cells (not recorded which). This clonotype was sampled from a woman between 18 and 70 years old in good health. The CDR3 sequence is CASSQDRVLAGEDRFF.